This paragraph covers one T cell receptor beta chain sequence. These data belong to a study of early T cells in non-severe SARS-CoV-2 infection. About the research overall: Sequencing of unsorted whole blood was done on bulk RNA, leaving chains unpaired.

Individual cDNA molecules received unique molecular identifiers during library preparation. From the 5' RACE reads, TCRdb called clonotypes with MiXCR, one entry per CDR3 protein. The data show 30,000 to 45,000 distinct CDR3 sequences, less than 6.5% seen once. The CDR3 runs 14 residues. The germline V gene has CDR1 MDHEN and CDR2 SYDVKM. With 8 bases clipped from V and 4 bases from J, the junction kept 7 bases outside the gene matches. Sequencing was done on a sample of whole blood. This chain joins TRBV28 and TRBJ2-1; TRBD2 matches 8 bases. This clonotype originated in an adult who was a healthcare worker with PCR-confirmed SARS-CoV-2 infection or an uninfected control (not recorded which). DNA of the CDR3: TGTGCCAGCTACAGCGGGAGTGGGTACAATGAGCAGTTCTTC. Translation gives CASYSGSGYNEQFF.